The clone carrying this TCR beta chain appeared many times. TCRdb re-derived calls from the reads in MiXCR, one entry per CDR3 protein. This sample has 200,000 to 250,000 distinct CDR3 sequences; around 28% occur once, and the top ten carry 6% to 8.5%. This record belongs to a study of kidney transplant recipient with SARS-CoV-2 infection. The CDR3 is 13 amino acids. The chain carries TRBV3-2 and TRBJ2-2. TRBV3-2 is a documented pseudogene. The material sequenced was a blood sample, taken at baseline and around day 110 from a kidney transplant recipient. This sequence was found in a male patient between 25 and 40 years old who had COVID-19 and was a kidney transplant recipient. Certain T cells may be donor cells from the graft. Here the CDR3 reads CASSQGRAGELFF. The CDR3 DNA sequence: TGTGCCAGCAGCCAGGGTAGGGCCGGGGAGCTGTTTTTT.